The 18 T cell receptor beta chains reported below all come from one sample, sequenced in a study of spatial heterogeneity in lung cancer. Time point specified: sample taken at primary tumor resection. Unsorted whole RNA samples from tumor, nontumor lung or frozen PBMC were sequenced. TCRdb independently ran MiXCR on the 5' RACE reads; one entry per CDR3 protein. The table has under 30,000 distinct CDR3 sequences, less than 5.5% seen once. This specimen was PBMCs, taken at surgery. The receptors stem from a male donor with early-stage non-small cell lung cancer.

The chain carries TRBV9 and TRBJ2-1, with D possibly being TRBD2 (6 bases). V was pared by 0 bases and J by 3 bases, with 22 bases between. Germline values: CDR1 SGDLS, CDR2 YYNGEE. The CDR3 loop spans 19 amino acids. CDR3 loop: CASSVGGATSSASYNEQFF. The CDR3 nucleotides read TGTGCCAGCAGCGTAGGCGGGGCAACCTCTAGCGCGAGCTACAATGAGCAGTTCTTC.

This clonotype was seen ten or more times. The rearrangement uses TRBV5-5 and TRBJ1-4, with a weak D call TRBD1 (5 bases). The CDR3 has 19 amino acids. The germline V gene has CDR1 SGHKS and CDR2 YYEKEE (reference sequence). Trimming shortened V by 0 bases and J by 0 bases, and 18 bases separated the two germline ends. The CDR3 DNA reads TGTGCCAGCAGCTTGGGTCCAGGCCCCGGGGGTGCAACTAATGAAAAACTGTTTTTT. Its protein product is CASSLGPGPGGATNEKLFF.

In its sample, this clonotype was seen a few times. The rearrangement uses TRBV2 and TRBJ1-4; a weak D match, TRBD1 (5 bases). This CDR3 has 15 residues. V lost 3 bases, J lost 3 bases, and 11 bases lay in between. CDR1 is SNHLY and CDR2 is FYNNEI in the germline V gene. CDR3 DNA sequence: TGTGCCAGCAGTGATTTGGGGACTCCTAATGAAAAACTGTTTTTT. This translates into CASSDLGTPNEKLFF.

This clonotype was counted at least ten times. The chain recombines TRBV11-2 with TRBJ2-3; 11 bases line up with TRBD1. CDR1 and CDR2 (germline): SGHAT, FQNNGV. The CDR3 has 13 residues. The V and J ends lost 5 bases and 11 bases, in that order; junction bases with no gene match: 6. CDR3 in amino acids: CASSEGDRGMQYF. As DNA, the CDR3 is TGTGCCAGCAGCGAAGGGGACAGGGGGATGCAGTATTTT.

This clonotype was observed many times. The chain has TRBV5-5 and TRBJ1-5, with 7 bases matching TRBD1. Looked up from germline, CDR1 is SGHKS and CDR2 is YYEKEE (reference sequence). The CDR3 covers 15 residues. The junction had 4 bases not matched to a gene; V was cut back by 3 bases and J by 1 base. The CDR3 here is CASSSGQSSNQPQHF. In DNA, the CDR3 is TGTGCCAGCAGCTCGGGACAGTCCAGCAATCAGCCCCAGCATTTT.

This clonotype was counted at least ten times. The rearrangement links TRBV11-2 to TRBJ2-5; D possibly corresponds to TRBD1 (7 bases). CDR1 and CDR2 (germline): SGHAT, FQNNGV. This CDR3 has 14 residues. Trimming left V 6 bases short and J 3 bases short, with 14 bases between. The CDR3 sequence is CASSGQGGEETQYF. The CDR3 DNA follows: TGTGCCAGCAGTGGTCAGGGGGGAGAAGAGACCCAGTACTTC.

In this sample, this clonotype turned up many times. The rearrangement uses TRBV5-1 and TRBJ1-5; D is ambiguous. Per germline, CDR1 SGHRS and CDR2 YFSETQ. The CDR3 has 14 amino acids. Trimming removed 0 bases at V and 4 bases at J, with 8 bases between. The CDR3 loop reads CASSLGTGNQPQHF. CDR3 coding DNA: TGCGCCAGCAGCTTGGGCACGGGGAATCAGCCCCAGCATTTT.

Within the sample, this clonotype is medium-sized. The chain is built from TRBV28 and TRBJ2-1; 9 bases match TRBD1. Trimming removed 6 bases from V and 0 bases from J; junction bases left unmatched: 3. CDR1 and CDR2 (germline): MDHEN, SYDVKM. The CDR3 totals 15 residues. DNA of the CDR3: TGTGCCAGCAGACCGACAGGGGGCTCCTACAATGAGCAGTTCTTC. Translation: CASRPTGGSYNEQFF.

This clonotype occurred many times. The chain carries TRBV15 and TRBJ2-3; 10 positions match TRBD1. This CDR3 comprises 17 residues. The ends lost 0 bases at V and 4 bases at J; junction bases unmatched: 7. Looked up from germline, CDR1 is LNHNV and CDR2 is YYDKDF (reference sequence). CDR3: CATSRDSGTGVADTQYF. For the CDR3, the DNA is TGTGCCACCAGCAGAGATTCCGGGACAGGGGTGGCAGATACGCAGTATTTT.

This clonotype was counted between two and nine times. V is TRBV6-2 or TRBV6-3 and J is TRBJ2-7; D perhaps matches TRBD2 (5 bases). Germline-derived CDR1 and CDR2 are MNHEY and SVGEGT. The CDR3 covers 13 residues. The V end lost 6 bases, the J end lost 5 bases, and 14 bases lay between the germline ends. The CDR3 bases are TGTGCCAGCAGGGACTGGGCCGATGACGAGCAGTACTTC. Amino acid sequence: CASRDWADDEQYF.

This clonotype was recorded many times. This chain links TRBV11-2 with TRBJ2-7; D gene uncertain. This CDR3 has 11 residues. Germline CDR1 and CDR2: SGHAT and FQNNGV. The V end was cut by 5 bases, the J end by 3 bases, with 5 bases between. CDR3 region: CASSPGYEQYF. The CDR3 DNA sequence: TGTGCCAGCAGCCCGGGCTACGAGCAGTACTTC.

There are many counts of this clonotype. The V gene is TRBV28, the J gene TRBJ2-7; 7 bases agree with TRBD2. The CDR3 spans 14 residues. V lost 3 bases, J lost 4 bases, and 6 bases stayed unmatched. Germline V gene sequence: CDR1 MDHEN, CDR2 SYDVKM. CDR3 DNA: TGTGCCAGCAGTTTGAGGGAGGGCCGTTACGAGCAGTACTTC. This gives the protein CASSLREGRYEQYF.

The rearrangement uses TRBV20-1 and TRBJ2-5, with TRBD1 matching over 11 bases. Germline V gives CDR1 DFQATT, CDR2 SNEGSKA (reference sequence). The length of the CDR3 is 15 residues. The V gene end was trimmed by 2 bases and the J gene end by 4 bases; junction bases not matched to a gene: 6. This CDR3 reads CSARPWDRGGETQYF. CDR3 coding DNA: TGCAGTGCTAGACCATGGGACAGGGGGGGAGAGACCCAGTACTTC.

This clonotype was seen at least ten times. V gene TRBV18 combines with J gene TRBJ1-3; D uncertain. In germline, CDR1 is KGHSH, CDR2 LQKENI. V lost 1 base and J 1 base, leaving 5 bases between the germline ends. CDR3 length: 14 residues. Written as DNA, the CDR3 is TGTGCCAGCTCACCACAGGAATCTGGAAACACCATATATTTT. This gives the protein CASSPQESGNTIYF.

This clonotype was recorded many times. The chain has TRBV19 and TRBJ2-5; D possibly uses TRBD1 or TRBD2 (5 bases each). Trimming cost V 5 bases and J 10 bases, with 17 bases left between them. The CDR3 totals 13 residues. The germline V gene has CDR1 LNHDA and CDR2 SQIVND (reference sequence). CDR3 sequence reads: CASSVKLGVSQYF. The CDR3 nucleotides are TGTGCCAGTAGTGTTAAGTTGGGGGTGAGCCAGTACTTC.

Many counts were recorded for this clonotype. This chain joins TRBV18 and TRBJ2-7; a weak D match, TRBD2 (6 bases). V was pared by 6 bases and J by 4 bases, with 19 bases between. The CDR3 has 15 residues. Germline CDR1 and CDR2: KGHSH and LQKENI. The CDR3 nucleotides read TGTGCCAGCTCGACAACACCGGGACTCGAATACGAGCAGTACTTC. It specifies CASSTTPGLEYEQYF.

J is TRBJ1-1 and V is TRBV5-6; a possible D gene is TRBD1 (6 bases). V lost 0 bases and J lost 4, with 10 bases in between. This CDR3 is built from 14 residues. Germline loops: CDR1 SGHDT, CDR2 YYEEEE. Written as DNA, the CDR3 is TGTGCCAGCAGCTTGGGGATAGGGGGCACTGAAGCTTTCTTT. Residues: CASSLGIGGTEAFF.

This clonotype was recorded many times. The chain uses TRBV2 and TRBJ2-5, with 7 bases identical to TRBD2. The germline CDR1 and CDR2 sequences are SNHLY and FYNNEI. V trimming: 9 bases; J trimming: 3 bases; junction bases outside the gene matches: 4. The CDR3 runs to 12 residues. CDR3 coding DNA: TGTGCCAGTAAGGGAGGGGAAGAGACCCAGTACTTC. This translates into CASKGGEETQYF.